These 11 T cell receptor beta chains were all obtained from the same sample, sequenced in a study of blood T cell repertoires in COVID-19. Profiling relied on immunoSEQ multiplex PCR, and the TCRdb table lists in-frame clones only, not all of them. The top ten clones hold 7% to 10% of a sample with some 230,000 clones, more than 75% of them seen once. Sequenced: peripheral blood. The receptor source for this set is a woman of 80 years or more with COVID-19, enrolled during active disease.

The chain couples TRBV5-8 to TRBJ1-2; D perhaps matches TRBD1 (5 bases). The germline V gene has CDR1 SGHTS and CDR2 YDEGEE. This CDR3 spans 15 amino acids. Trimming left V 1 base short and J 2 bases short, with 12 bases between. The CDR3 nucleotides read TGTGCCAGCAGCTTGTCCCCCTCAGGGAACTATGGCTACACCTTC. It is translated as CASSLSPSGNYGYTF.

The J gene is TRBJ1-6, the V gene TRBV4-3, with no clear D. Germline V gene sequence: CDR1 LGHNA, CDR2 YSLEER. The germline V and J ends were trimmed by 1 base and 9 bases, with 7 bases remaining between them. CDR3 length: 13 residues. The CDR3 sequence: CASSQVEGSPLHF. The CDR3 DNA reads as TGCGCCAGCAGCCAAGTAGAGGGTTCACCCCTCCACTTT.

This chain links TRBV14 with TRBJ1-1; 8 nucleotides match TRBD1. The CDR3 consists of 17 residues. In germline, CDR1 is SGHDN, CDR2 FVKESK. V dropped 0 bases and J dropped 2; count of bases not matched to a gene: 8. The CDR3 region has the DNA TGTGCCAGCAGCCAAGAGTTGGGGACAGGTTTAAACACTGAAGCTTTCTTT. Its protein is CASSQELGTGLNTEAFF.

This clone was observed a handful of times. The chain is built from TRBV4-1 and TRBJ2-3, with TRBD1 identical over 7 bases. Trimming removed 2 bases from V and 2 bases from J; junction bases left unmatched: 7. CDR1 MGHRA and CDR2 YSYEKL come from the germline V gene. This CDR3 contains 16 residues. This CDR3 reads CASSQRGDSLTDTQYF. CDR3 nucleotides: TGCGCCAGCAGCCAACGAGGGGACAGCCTCACAGATACGCAGTATTTT.

This clone has more than one count but fewer than ten. This chain uses TRBV6-5 with TRBJ2-7; TRBD1 matches at 10 bases. There are 15 residues in the CDR3. Germline V gives CDR1 MNHEY, CDR2 SVGAGI. The V segment lost 2 bases and the J segment 2 bases; nucleotides outside the gene matches: 3. Here the CDR3 reads CASSYGDRGPYEQYF. CDR3 in DNA: TGTGCCAGCAGTTACGGGGACAGGGGACCCTACGAGCAGTACTTC.

V and J are TRBV2 and TRBJ2-7, with 8 bases lining up with TRBD1. The germline V gene encodes CDR1 SNHLY and CDR2 FYNNEI. The V segment lost 6 bases and the J segment 4 bases; nucleotides outside the gene matches: 8. This CDR3 is built from 14 residues. CDR3: CASRPGTGGYEQYF. The CDR3 DNA is TGTGCCAGCAGGCCCGGGACAGGAGGTTACGAGCAGTACTTC.

This chain links TRBV5-1 with TRBJ2-3, with D possibly matching TRBD1 (5 bases). V lost 4 bases, J lost 1 base, and 7 bases lay in between. CDR3 length: 13 amino acids. Germline-derived CDR1 and CDR2 are SGHRS and YFSETQ. The CDR3 loop reads CASSLQGTDTQYF. Written as DNA, the CDR3 is TGCGCCAGCAGCCTACAGGGCACAGATACGCAGTATTTT.

This clone is a singleton in its sample. This chain links TRBV2 with TRBJ2-1; 9 positions match TRBD2. Germline CDR1 reads SNHLY; CDR2 reads FYNNEI. The CDR3 spans 14 residues. J lost 8 bases, V lost 4 bases, and 6 bases had no gene match. CDR3 in amino acids: CASSGGLAYDEQFF. The CDR3 nucleotides read TGTGCCAGCAGTGGTGGACTAGCGTACGATGAGCAGTTCTTC.

This clone was seen only once. The chain uses TRBV3-1 (or the pseudogene TRBV3-2) and TRBJ1-2; the D gene is possibly TRBD1 (6 bases). CDR1 LGHDT and CDR2 YNNKEL come from the germline V gene (reference sequence). The CDR3 covers 15 residues. Trimming removed 4 bases from V and 4 bases from J, with 16 bases in between. CDR3 sequence (DNA): TGTGCCAGCAGCCTAACCGGACAGCCCTTCTATGGCTACACCTTC. Its translation: CASSLTGQPFYGYTF.

V gene TRBV7-2 combines with J gene TRBJ2-1; 13 bases line up with TRBD2. Germline V lookup: CDR1 SGHTA, CDR2 FQGNSA. V lost 2 bases to trimming and J lost 5 bases; unmatched junction nucleotides: 3. The CDR3 loop spans 16 amino acids. CDR3 residues: CASSLMGTSGNNEQFF. The CDR3 DNA reads TGTGCCAGCAGCTTAATGGGGACTAGCGGGAACAATGAGCAGTTCTTC.

The chain has TRBV30 and TRBJ2-2, with D possibly being TRBD1 (6 bases). Germline lookup yields CDR1 GTSNPN and CDR2 SVGIG (reference sequence). The CDR3 length is 13 residues. V lost 0 bases to trimming and J lost 5 bases, with 7 bases between them. CDR3 sequence reads: CAWSVQGTGELFF. In DNA form, the CDR3 reads TGTGCCTGGAGTGTACAGGGAACCGGGGAGCTGTTTTTT. Based on the CDR3 plus reference TRBV30 and TRBJ2-2, the full variable domain is SQTIHQWPATLVQPVGSPLSLECTVEGTSNPNLYWYRQAAGRGLQLLFYSVGIGQISSEVPQNLSASRPQDRQFILSSKKLLLSDSGFYLCAWSVQGTGELFFGEGSRLTVL.